These T cell receptor beta chains were read from a single sample in a study of blood T cell repertoires in COVID-19. Assay: immunoSEQ multiplex PCR; the TCRdb copy retains only in-frame clones and omits some. The sample comprises a few hundred thousand clones, about 87% of which are singletons, and around 7.8% rests with the top ten. The sample consisted of peripheral blood. The receptors shown here come from a human donor in a cohort sampled during active COVID-19. CDR3s include the opening cysteine and the closing phenylalanine or tryptophan. The D gene is left open where the match is weak. Expanded clones get a size class; other rows say once, few or many, or leave the size out.

cdr3_nt: TGTGCCAGCAGACGAACAGGGGGCACTGAAGCTTTCTTT; cdr3_aa: CASRRTGGTEAFF; v_call: TRBV27; d_call: TRBD1; j_call: TRBJ1-1; clone_size: NA
cdr3_nt: TGTGCCAGTAGTATTGATGGTTGGAGTGAAGCTTTCTTT; cdr3_aa: CASSIDGWSEAFF; v_call: TRBV19; d_call: NA; j_call: TRBJ1-1; clone_size: few
cdr3_nt: TGCGCCAGCAGCACCGGAGTAGCGGGGGGGCTCTGGGAGCAGTTCTTC; cdr3_aa: CASSTGVAGGLWEQFF; v_call: TRBV5-1; d_call: TRBD2; j_call: TRBJ2-1; clone_size: NA
cdr3_nt: TGTGCCACCAGCAGAGCTACTAGCGGGCCCCACAATGAGCAGTTCTTC; cdr3_aa: CATSRATSGPHNEQFF; v_call: TRBV15; d_call: TRBD2; j_call: TRBJ2-1; clone_size: NA
cdr3_nt: TGTGCCACCAGCACAAAGTGGCCGGGACAGGGGGCTTTTAGCAATCAGCCCCAGCATTTT; cdr3_aa: CATSTKWPGQGAFSNQPQHF; v_call: TRBV15; d_call: TRBD1; j_call: TRBJ1-5; clone_size: NA
cdr3_nt: TGTGCCAGTAACAGGGTGGTCATTGGAGGTCAGCCCCAGCATTTT; cdr3_aa: CASNRVVIGGQPQHF; v_call: TRBV19; d_call: NA; j_call: TRBJ1-5; clone_size: NA
cdr3_nt: TGTGCCAGCAGAAGATCCGGGACAGGGAGAGGCTACACCTTC; cdr3_aa: CASRRSGTGRGYTF; v_call: TRBV7-2; d_call: TRBD1; j_call: TRBJ1-2; clone_size: NA
cdr3_nt: TGTGCCAGCAGTTTATCCCAGGGTTTTGAAGCTTTCTTT; cdr3_aa: CASSLSQGFEAFF; v_call: TRBV27; d_call: NA; j_call: TRBJ1-1; clone_size: NA
cdr3_nt: TGTGCCAGCAGCCAGCAGCTTGGGAGCTACGAGCAGTACTTC; cdr3_aa: CASSQQLGSYEQYF; v_call: TRBV14; d_call: NA; j_call: TRBJ2-7; clone_size: NA
cdr3_nt: TGCGCCAGCAGCTTGGTTGCGGGAGGGGCGAATGAGCAGTTCTTC; cdr3_aa: CASSLVAGGANEQFF; v_call: TRBV5-1; d_call: TRBD2; j_call: TRBJ2-1; clone_size: NA
cdr3_nt: TGCGCCAGCAGCTTTAGACAGGGGGCGCGAGGCGATGGCTACACCTTC; cdr3_aa: CASSFRQGARGDGYTF; v_call: TRBV5-1; d_call: TRBD1; j_call: TRBJ1-2; clone_size: NA
cdr3_nt: TGTGCCAGCAGCTACCGACAGGGCGGAGATTATAGCAATCAGCCCCAGCATTTT; cdr3_aa: CASSYRQGGDYSNQPQHF; v_call: TRBV6-9; d_call: TRBD1; j_call: TRBJ1-5; clone_size: NA
cdr3_nt: TGTGCCAGCAAAGCCTCGAGGAATTCACCCCTCCACTTT; cdr3_aa: CASKASRNSPLHF; v_call: TRBV6-5; d_call: NA; j_call: TRBJ1-6; clone_size: NA
cdr3_nt: TGTGCCAGCAGCCCACGACTAGCGGGAGACAACGAGCAGTACTTC; cdr3_aa: CASSPRLAGDNEQYF; v_call: TRBV9; d_call: TRBD2; j_call: TRBJ2-7; clone_size: NA
cdr3_nt: TGTGCCAGCAGTCCCGGACTTTCGAGAGAGCAGTACTTC; cdr3_aa: CASSPGLSREQYF; v_call: TRBV6-2/TRBV6-3; d_call: NA; j_call: TRBJ2-7; clone_size: NA
cdr3_nt: TGTGCCAGCAGCTTGGGGGTTAGCCTCTACGAGCAGTACTTC; cdr3_aa: CASSLGVSLYEQYF; v_call: TRBV5-4; d_call: NA; j_call: TRBJ2-7; clone_size: NA
cdr3_nt: TGTGCCAGCAGTCCCTTCAGAACGAGTGGGGCTGGAGAAAAACTGTTTTTT; cdr3_aa: CASSPFRTSGAGEKLFF; v_call: TRBV27; d_call: NA; j_call: TRBJ1-4; clone_size: NA
cdr3_nt: TGTGCCAGCAGCCCCCCAGGGGTTTACGAGCAGTACTTC; cdr3_aa: CASSPPGVYEQYF; v_call: TRBV3-1/TRBV3-2; d_call: NA; j_call: TRBJ2-7; clone_size: NA
cdr3_nt: TGCGCCAGCAGGGGACAGGGGGAGGCTGAAGCTTTCTTT; cdr3_aa: CASRGQGEAEAFF; v_call: TRBV5-1; d_call: TRBD1; j_call: TRBJ1-1; clone_size: NA
cdr3_nt: TGTGCCAGCAGCTTAGGCGGGAGTTCTTCCTACAATGAGCAGTTCTTC; cdr3_aa: CASSLGGSSSYNEQFF; v_call: TRBV11-1; d_call: TRBD2; j_call: TRBJ2-1; clone_size: NA
cdr3_nt: TGTGCCAGCTCACCCCGAGGACAGGGCCCCACTATACCGAACACCGGGGAGCTGTTTTTT; cdr3_aa: CASSPRGQGPTIPNTGELFF; v_call: TRBV18; d_call: TRBD1; j_call: TRBJ2-2; clone_size: NA
cdr3_nt: TGCGCCAGCAGTGAGTCGACCGGGACACTTAGCACAGATACGCAGTATTTT; cdr3_aa: CASSESTGTLSTDTQYF; v_call: TRBV10-2; d_call: NA; j_call: TRBJ2-3; clone_size: NA
cdr3_nt: TGTGCCAGCAGTTTGGGGCGGGGGGTATCCACCGGGGAGCTGTTTTTT; cdr3_aa: CASSLGRGVSTGELFF; v_call: TRBV28; d_call: TRBD2; j_call: TRBJ2-2; clone_size: NA
cdr3_nt: TGCAGCGTTGTCCCCGCGGGACAGGTCTACGAGCAGTACTTC; cdr3_aa: CSVVPAGQVYEQYF; v_call: TRBV29-1; d_call: TRBD1; j_call: TRBJ2-7; clone_size: few
cdr3_nt: TGTGCCAGCAGGGACGGGACAGGGTATGAAAAACTGTTTTTT; cdr3_aa: CASRDGTGYEKLFF; v_call: TRBV7-9; d_call: TRBD1; j_call: TRBJ1-4; clone_size: NA
cdr3_nt: TGTGCCAGCAGTTACGGGGGCACTGGAAACACCATATATTTT; cdr3_aa: CASSYGGTGNTIYF; v_call: TRBV6-2/TRBV6-3; d_call: NA; j_call: TRBJ1-3; clone_size: NA
cdr3_nt: TGTGCCACCAGCAAAATTTTAGCGGGAGGGACAGATACGCAGTATTTT; cdr3_aa: CATSKILAGGTDTQYF; v_call: TRBV15; d_call: TRBD2; j_call: TRBJ2-3; clone_size: NA
cdr3_nt: TGTGCCAGCAGCCAACTATGGACTAGCAGGGGAGATACGCAGTATTTT; cdr3_aa: CASSQLWTSRGDTQYF; v_call: TRBV7-9; d_call: TRBD2; j_call: TRBJ2-3; clone_size: NA
cdr3_nt: TGTGCCACCAGCAGTCTCGGGTTGGAGACCCAGTACTTC; cdr3_aa: CATSSLGLETQYF; v_call: TRBV15; d_call: NA; j_call: TRBJ2-5; clone_size: NA
cdr3_nt: TGCGCCAGCAGCTCGGGGACTTATGGCTACACCTTC; cdr3_aa: CASSSGTYGYTF; v_call: TRBV5-1; d_call: NA; j_call: TRBJ1-2; clone_size: NA
cdr3_nt: TGCGCCAGCAGCCCGGGACAGGGTTTTCCTGGCTACACCTTC; cdr3_aa: CASSPGQGFPGYTF; v_call: TRBV5-1; d_call: TRBD1; j_call: TRBJ1-2; clone_size: NA
cdr3_nt: TGCGCCATAAGACCTGCCGGGTGGCGGGACATTCAGTACTTC; cdr3_aa: CAIRPAGWRDIQYF; v_call: TRBV10-1; d_call: NA; j_call: TRBJ2-4; clone_size: few
cdr3_nt: TGTGCCAGCTCACCCGGAAGGACAGGGGGCCGGCAGCCCCAGCATTTT; cdr3_aa: CASSPGRTGGRQPQHF; v_call: TRBV18; d_call: TRBD1; j_call: TRBJ1-5; clone_size: NA
cdr3_nt: TGTGCCAGCAGCTTAGATCCAGCGGGAGGGACTTTAGAGACCCAGTACTTC; cdr3_aa: CASSLDPAGGTLETQYF; v_call: TRBV7-2; d_call: TRBD2; j_call: TRBJ2-5; clone_size: NA
cdr3_nt: TGTGCCAGCAGCTTAAAGTTCTGGAGCTCGAACACTGAAGCTTTCTTT; cdr3_aa: CASSLKFWSSNTEAFF; v_call: TRBV7-8; d_call: NA; j_call: TRBJ1-1; clone_size: once
cdr3_nt: TGCGCCAGCAGCTTCCTCTCTAGCGGGCCCTACGAGCAGTACTTC; cdr3_aa: CASSFLSSGPYEQYF; v_call: TRBV5-1; d_call: TRBD2; j_call: TRBJ2-7; clone_size: NA
cdr3_nt: TGTGCCAGCAGCTTAGGTGGCGCGGGGAGGACCAATGAGCAGTTCTTC; cdr3_aa: CASSLGGAGRTNEQFF; v_call: TRBV7-2; d_call: NA; j_call: TRBJ2-1; clone_size: NA